A single sample gave rise to the 16 T cell receptor beta chains below, sequenced in a study of beta chain features in type 1 diabetes listed by TCRdb under 2018. To prepare the library, the immunoSEQ multiplex PCR assay was applied. All of the isolated RNA was reverse transcribed with the High Capacity cDNA Reverse Transcription Kit, so expressed TCRB transcripts were sequenced. Imported from immuneACCESS, the table was reduced by TCRdb to in-frame sequences with V and J called. These copies leave out some clones; in studies compared against another copy, an unresolved V gene accounts for under half, and the cause of the remainder is not known. Present in this sample are 970,000 or so clones, around a sixth of which were seen just once. 0.02% to 0.025% of the sample rests with the top ten. Specimen: naive CD4+ T cells from blood. Per the publication, the cell subset or site label means: true naive CD4+ T cells. The origin of the receptors is a woman younger than 35 in good health.

This clone was seen a handful of times. This chain joins TRBV7-9 and TRBJ2-1, with 11 positions matching TRBD2. V lost 2 bases to trimming and J lost 3 bases; unmatched junction nucleotides: 3. The CDR3 consists of 16 residues. Germline lookup yields CDR1 SEHNR and CDR2 FQNEAQ (reference sequence). In DNA form, the CDR3 reads TGTGCCAGCAGCTTAAAAGGGACTAGCGGCTACAATGAGCAGTTCTTC. Its protein is CASSLKGTSGYNEQFF.

The chain combines TRBV9 with TRBJ1-2; tentative D call: TRBD1 (5 bases). The CDR3 runs 13 residues. Germline-derived CDR1 and CDR2 are SGDLS and YYNGEE. V was trimmed by 0 bases and J by 7 bases, leaving 10 bases between them. The CDR3 DNA follows: TGTGCCAGCAGCGTAGCAGGGAGACGTGGCTACACCTTC. Its protein is CASSVAGRRGYTF.

This clone was found a few times. V gene TRBV4-2 combines with J gene TRBJ1-5, with D maybe TRBD1 (6 bases). V was pared by 4 bases and J by 3 bases, with 13 bases between. Germline CDR1 is LGHNA and CDR2 is YNFKEQ. CDR3 length: 15 residues. The DNA of the CDR3 is TGTGCCAGCAGCCCGCTGGGGGGCCCCAATCAGCCCCAGCATTTT. Its protein product is CASSPLGGPNQPQHF.

This clone came up a few times. The chain uses TRBV11-2 and TRBJ1-4, with D possibly TRBD1 on 6 matching bases. The CDR3 is 15 amino acids. With 5 bases removed from V and 7 bases from J, the gap between germline ends came to 17 bases. Germline loops: CDR1 SGHAT, CDR2 FQNNGV. CDR3 sequence: CASSPQTGWSEKLFF. As DNA, the CDR3 is TGTGCCAGCAGCCCCCAGACAGGCTGGAGTGAAAAACTGTTTTTT.

Comments on this clone: An end of the junction differs from the germline gene, which may be a read error. The chain joins TRBV5-1 to TRBJ2-5; 7 bases are a match to TRBD1. The CDR3 has 14 residues. In germline, CDR1 is SGHRS, CDR2 YFSETQ. The CDR3, as DNA: TGCGCCAGCAGCTTCGCCGACAGGGCTGAGACCCGGTACTTC. This encodes CASSFADRAETRYF.

A few counts support this clone. V is TRBV10-3 and J is TRBJ2-1; 9 bases align to TRBD2. After removal of 0 bases from V and 6 bases from J, the junction contained 0 bases not matched to a gene. Germline V gene data show CDR1 as ENHRY and CDR2 as SYGVKD. This CDR3 is 14 amino acids long. CDR3 coding DNA: TGTGCCATCAGTGAGTCGACTAGCGGCAATGAGCAGTTCTTC. The encoded protein is CAISESTSGNEQFF.

The table lists this clone with a few counts. The gene calls are TRBV27 and TRBJ2-7, with a possible D match to TRBD1 (5 bases). The CDR3 is 14 residues long. V was shortened by 6 bases and J by 6 bases, with 18 bases between the two germline ends. The germline V gene encodes CDR1 MNHEY and CDR2 SMNVEV (reference sequence). The CDR3 DNA is TGTGCCAGCAGCCGAAGATTTGGGGCTGGCGAGCAGTACTTC. Encoded protein: CASSRRFGAGEQYF.

The rearrangement uses TRBV7-9 and TRBJ1-5; a possible D gene is TRBD1 (6 bases). The CDR3 is 15 amino acids. Germline-derived CDR1 and CDR2 are SEHNR and FQNEAQ (reference sequence). Trimming removed 1 base at V and 8 bases at J, with 15 bases between. CDR3 sequence: CASSLDTGFLEPQHF. The CDR3 nucleotides are TGTGCCAGCAGCTTAGACACAGGGTTCTTGGAGCCCCAGCATTTT.

The V gene is TRBV7-9, the J gene TRBJ1-1; D might be TRBD1 (6 bases). Germline CDR1 reads SEHNR; CDR2 reads FQNEAQ (reference sequence). Trimming removed 4 bases from V and 0 bases from J, with 9 bases in between. The CDR3 loop spans 14 amino acids. In nucleotides, the CDR3 is TGTGCCAGCAGCTACAGGGCCCTGAACACTGAAGCTTTCTTT. Translated, it gives CASSYRALNTEAFF.

V is TRBV2 and J is TRBJ2-7; TRBD1 might be the D (7 bases). Germline assignment: CDR1 SNHLY and CDR2 FYNNEI. Trimming took 5 bases from V and 5 from J, leaving 10 bases between them. There are 12 residues in the CDR3. CDR3 DNA: TGTGCCAGCAGTACCAGGGGGGACGAGCAGTACTTC. Protein product: CASSTRGDEQYF.

This clone turned up a few times. The rearrangement uses TRBV10-3 and TRBJ1-2; 7 positions agree with TRBD1. CDR3 length: 16 amino acids. CDR1 is ENHRY and CDR2 is SYGVKD in the germline V gene. J was trimmed by 4 bases and V by 3 bases; bases with no gene match: 11. The CDR3 here is CAISDPRRTGPYGYTF. The CDR3 DNA sequence: TGTGCCATCAGTGACCCCCGCCGGACAGGCCCCTATGGCTACACCTTC.

The sample holds a few counts of this clone. The rearrangement joins TRBV6-1 to TRBJ1-2, with D unresolved. The V gene's germline CDR1 is MNHNS and CDR2 SASEGT. V was clipped by 5 bases and J by 4 bases, with 17 bases between them. The CDR3 has 15 amino acids. The CDR3 DNA reads as TGTGCCAGCAGTTTAGGAGGCCCGTCGAGCTATGGCTACACCTTC. Translating it yields CASSLGGPSSYGYTF.

This chain links TRBV7-8 with TRBJ1-1; D is perhaps TRBD1 (5 bases). V lost 0 bases and J 4 bases, leaving 27 bases between the germline ends. This CDR3 spans 20 amino acids. Germline V gene sequence: CDR1 SGHVS, CDR2 FQNEAQ. The CDR3 sequence: CASSLANAAGFISLFTEAFF. In DNA, the CDR3 is TGTGCCAGCAGCTTAGCGAATGCGGCAGGGTTCATCTCCCTGTTCACTGAAGCTTTCTTT.

Details on this clone: Within the sample, other DNA sequences also encode this same CDR3. V and J are TRBV18 and TRBJ2-7; a possible D gene is TRBD2 (5 bases). The CDR3 sequence is 13 residues long. With 3 bases removed from V and 2 bases from J, the gap between germline ends came to 8 bases. Germline V gene data show CDR1 as KGHSH and CDR2 as LQKENI. CDR3 sequence reads: CASSPGITYEQYF. DNA of the CDR3: TGTGCCAGCTCACCCGGGATTACCTACGAGCAGTACTTC.

The chain combines TRBV25-1 with TRBJ2-7, with 12 positions matching TRBD2. V lost 6 bases, J lost 5 bases, and 11 bases stayed unmatched. Germline V lookup: CDR1 MGHDK, CDR2 SYGVNS. This CDR3 has 16 amino acids. CDR3: CASSRLPTSGSDEQYF. The CDR3 DNA follows: TGTGCCAGCAGCCGACTACCGACTAGCGGGAGCGACGAGCAGTACTTC.

The chain carries TRBV28 and TRBJ2-3; TRBD2 aligns across 11 bases. V shed 0 bases and J 8 bases; nucleotides not matched to a gene: 7. CDR1 and CDR2 from the germline V gene are MDHEN and SYDVKM. The CDR3 has 16 amino acids. The chain's CDR3 is CASSLWTSGTVATQYF. The CDR3 DNA reads TGTGCCAGCAGTTTATGGACTAGCGGGACAGTGGCTACGCAGTATTTT.